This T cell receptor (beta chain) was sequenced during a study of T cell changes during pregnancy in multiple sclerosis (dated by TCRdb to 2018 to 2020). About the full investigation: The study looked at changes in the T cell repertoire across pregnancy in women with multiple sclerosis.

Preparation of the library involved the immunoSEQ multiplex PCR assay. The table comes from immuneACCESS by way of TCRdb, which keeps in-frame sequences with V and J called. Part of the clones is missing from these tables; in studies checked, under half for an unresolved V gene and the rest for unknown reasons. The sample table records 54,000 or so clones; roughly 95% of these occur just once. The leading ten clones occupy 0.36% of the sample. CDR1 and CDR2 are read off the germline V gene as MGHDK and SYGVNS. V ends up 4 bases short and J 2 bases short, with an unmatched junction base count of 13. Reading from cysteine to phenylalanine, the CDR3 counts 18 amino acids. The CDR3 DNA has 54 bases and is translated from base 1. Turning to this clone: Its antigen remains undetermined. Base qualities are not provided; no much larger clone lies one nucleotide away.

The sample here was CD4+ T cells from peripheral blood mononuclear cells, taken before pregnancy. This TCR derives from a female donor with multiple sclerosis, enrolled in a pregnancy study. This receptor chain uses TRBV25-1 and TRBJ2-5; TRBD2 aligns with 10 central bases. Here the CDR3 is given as CASSGDRSGRVQQETQYF. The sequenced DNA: TGTGCCAGCAGTGGGGATAGAAGCGGGAGGGTCCAACAAGAGACCCAGTACTTC.